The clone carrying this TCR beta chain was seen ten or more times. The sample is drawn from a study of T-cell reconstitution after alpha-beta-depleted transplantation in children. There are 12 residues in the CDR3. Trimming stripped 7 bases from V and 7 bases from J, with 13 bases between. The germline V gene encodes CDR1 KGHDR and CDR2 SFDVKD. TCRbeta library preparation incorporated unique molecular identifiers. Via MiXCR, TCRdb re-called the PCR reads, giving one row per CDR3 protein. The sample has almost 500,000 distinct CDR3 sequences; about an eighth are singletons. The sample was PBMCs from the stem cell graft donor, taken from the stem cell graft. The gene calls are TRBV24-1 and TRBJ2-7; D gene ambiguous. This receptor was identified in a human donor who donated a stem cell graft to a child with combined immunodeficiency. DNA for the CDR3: TGTGCCACCAGGGCGAGTACGGGTGAGCAGTACTTC. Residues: CATRASTGEQYF.